Below, 26 T cell receptor beta chains from the same sample are listed, as sequenced in a study of T cell clones after liver transplantation. The protocol was immunoSEQ multiplex PCR, while the TCRdb copy is restricted to in-frame clones and leaves out a portion. The repertoire consists of 40,000 to 55,000 clones, with about 86% occurring once and the leading ten covering 2% to 2.5%. The source material was CD4+ T cells from blood, sampled 24 months after liver transplant. The receptors derive from a human patient who received a liver transplant. Some of these T cells may belong to the graft donor.

The chain couples TRBV19 to TRBJ2-1, with TRBD2 identical over 8 bases. Trimming took 4 bases from V and 3 from J; bases not matched to a gene: 5. The germline V gene encodes CDR1 LNHDA and CDR2 SQIVND (reference sequence). The CDR3 length is 15 residues. The DNA of the CDR3 is TGTGCCAGTAGTACTCCTAGCGGGCGCTACAATGAGCAGTTCTTC. This codes for CASSTPSGRYNEQFF.

V usage is TRBV5-5 and J usage is TRBJ2-3, with D possibly being TRBD1 (6 bases). Germline lookup yields CDR1 SGHKS and CDR2 YYEKEE (reference sequence). The V and J ends lost 5 bases and 0 bases respectively, with 7 bases between them. The CDR3 totals 13 residues. CDR3 sequence (DNA): TGTGCCAGCAGTGACAGGAGCACAGATACGCAGTATTTT. Protein product: CASSDRSTDTQYF.

This chain links TRBV5-6 with TRBJ2-5; 7 nucleotides align to TRBD2. Germline trimming cut 3 bases from V and 5 bases from J; bases unmatched to any gene: 13. The CDR3 is 16 residues long. Per the germline V gene, CDR1 is SGHDT and CDR2 is YYEEEE. The CDR3 loop is CASSSSTSPSGETQYF. The CDR3 coding sequence is TGTGCCAGCAGCTCTTCGACTAGCCCATCGGGGGAGACCCAGTACTTC.

The chain uses TRBV7-2 and TRBJ2-4; TRBD1 matches at 8 bases. V gave up 4 bases and J gave up 4 bases; unmatched junction bases: 9. This CDR3 is 16 amino acids long. CDR1 is SGHTA and CDR2 is FQGNSA in the germline V gene. CDR3 nucleotides: TGTGCCAGCAGCTCCTCTTCGACAGGGGCAAAAAACATTCAGTACTTC. Translation gives CASSSSSTGAKNIQYF. Full variable domain (rest looked up from reference TRBV7-2 and TRBJ2-4): GAGVSQSPSNKVTEKGKDVELRCDPISGHTALYWYRQSLGQGLEFLIYFQGNSAPDKSGLPSDRFSAERTGGSVSTLTIQRTQQEDSAVYLCASSSSSTGAKNIQYFGAGTRLSVL.

The chain employs TRBV27 and TRBJ1-5; 9 nucleotides line up with TRBD1. V was clipped by 6 bases and J by 7 bases; unmatched bases: 10. Germline V lookup: CDR1 MNHEY, CDR2 SMNVEV (reference sequence). The CDR3 has 15 amino acids. CDR3 sequence: CASSTGTGWRQPQHF. The CDR3 DNA sequence: TGTGCCAGCAGCACCGGGACAGGGTGGCGACAGCCCCAGCATTTT.

V usage is TRBV28 and J usage is TRBJ1-5; TRBD1 aligns across 7 bases. The trim removed 5 bases at V and 2 bases at J, leaving 9 bases unmatched. This CDR3 has 16 residues. From germline, CDR1 is MDHEN and CDR2 SYDVKM. The DNA of the CDR3 is TGTGCCAGCAGTCCCCCCCGGGACAGTCGCAATCAGCCCCAGCATTTT. Translation: CASSPPRDSRNQPQHF.

The V and J genes are TRBV7-9 and TRBJ2-7; D unclear. Germline CDR1 is SEHNR and CDR2 is FQNEAQ (reference sequence). This CDR3 comprises 11 residues. V lost 0 bases, J lost 5 bases, and 2 bases lay in between. CDR3 in DNA: TGTGCCAGCAGCTTAGCTGACGAGCAGTACTTC. Amino acids: CASSLADEQYF.

The CDR3 is CASSLAPTAGSYEQYF. DNA for the CDR3: TGTGCCAGCAGCTTAGCCCCGACAGCAGGCTCCTACGAGCAGTACTTC. V usage is TRBV7-8 and J usage is TRBJ2-7; D possibly corresponds to TRBD1 (5 bases). The CDR3 contains 16 residues. The ends were cut back, 0 bases at V and 0 bases at J, with 12 bases in the middle. Germline CDR1 and CDR2: SGHVS and FQNEAQ.

This chain links TRBV29-1 with TRBJ1-1, with D possibly matching TRBD1 (5 bases). Germline V gives CDR1 SQVTM, CDR2 ANQGSEA. This CDR3 has 11 amino acids. CDR3 loop: CSLGGGTEAFF. CDR3 sequence (DNA): TGCAGTCTGGGGGGGGGTACTGAAGCTTTCTTT.

This clone was detected only once. The chain joins TRBV7-9 to TRBJ1-3, with no clear D. CDR1 is SEHNR, CDR2 FQNEAQ, per germline (reference sequence). CDR3 length: 14 amino acids. V was pared by 6 bases and J by 4 bases, with 13 bases between. The CDR3 loop is CASSSQIFGNTIYF. Here the CDR3 DNA reads TGTGCCAGCAGTTCTCAGATCTTCGGAAACACCATATATTTT.

This clone occurred once. CDR3 residues: CASSPPFRHKATDTQYF. The CDR3 coding sequence is TGTGCCAGCAGCCCCCCGTTTAGGCACAAGGCCACAGATACGCAGTATTTT. This chain joins TRBV7-9 and TRBJ2-3; D unresolved. Trimming cost V 5 bases and J 2 bases, with 20 bases left between them. Germline-derived CDR1 and CDR2 are SEHNR and FQNEAQ (reference sequence). The CDR3 runs to 17 residues.

The rearrangement joins TRBV5-4 to TRBJ2-7, with D perhaps matching TRBD2 (6 bases). The ends were cut back, 0 bases at V and 2 bases at J, with 15 bases in the middle. Germline V gene sequence: CDR1 SGHNT, CDR2 YYREEE (reference sequence). This CDR3 is 16 amino acids long. Here the CDR3 reads CASSLAYGREAYEQYF. The CDR3 DNA reads TGTGCCAGCAGCTTGGCTTATGGCAGGGAGGCCTACGAGCAGTACTTC.

The gene calls are TRBV6-5 and TRBJ1-4; D call uncertain. CDR1 is MNHEY and CDR2 is SVGAGI in the germline V gene. The CDR3 contains 14 residues. V was cut by 8 bases and J by 2 bases, with 12 bases left in between. The CDR3 DNA sequence: TGTGCCAGCCGCGGGTCTGGGACTAATGAAAAACTGTTTTTT. Translating gives CASRGSGTNEKLFF.

This clone was detected once. V and J are TRBV19 and TRBJ1-2; D gene ambiguous. V was clipped by 2 bases and J by 7 bases, with 11 bases between them. In germline, CDR1 is LNHDA, CDR2 SQIVND (reference sequence). CDR3 length equals 13 residues. CDR3 coding DNA: TGTGCCAGTAGTATAATGGGGAACCTTGGCTACACCTTC. Its protein is CASSIMGNLGYTF. Looking up the rest from reference TRBV19 and TRBJ1-2 gives the full variable domain: DGGITQSPKYLFRKEGQNVTLSCEQNLNHDAMYWYRQDPGQGLRLIYYSQIVNDFQKGDIAEGYSVSREKKESFPLTVTSAQKNPTAFYLCASSIMGNLGYTFGSGTRLTVV.

The chain carries TRBV6-6 and TRBJ2-1; D gene uncertain. There are 13 residues in the CDR3. Germline V gene data show CDR1 as MNHNY and CDR2 as SVGAGI (reference sequence). Trimming shortened V by 6 bases and J by 6 bases, and 12 bases separated the two germline ends. CDR3 DNA sequence: TGTGCCAGCAGGTACCCAGGTATCAATGAGCAGTTCTTC. It translates to CASRYPGINEQFF.

The chain uses TRBV19 and TRBJ2-6; D unresolved. Germline CDR1 is LNHDA and CDR2 is SQIVND (reference sequence). The CDR3 contains 15 residues. The germline V and J ends were trimmed by 3 bases and 0 bases, with 6 bases remaining between them. The CDR3 reads CASSISSSGANVLTF. CDR3 coding DNA: TGTGCCAGTAGTATTTCATCCTCTGGGGCCAACGTCCTGACTTTC.

In DNA, the CDR3 is TGTGCCAGCTCACCAACCAGAGCGGGCACTGAAGCTTTCTTT. The encoded protein is CASSPTRAGTEAFF. The chain employs TRBV18 and TRBJ1-1; D uncertain. Germline CDR1 reads KGHSH; CDR2 reads LQKENI. Trimming stripped 2 bases from V and 4 bases from J, with 11 bases between. The CDR3 is 14 residues long.

V is TRBV29-1 and J is TRBJ1-3; D gene uncertain. Trimming removed 7 bases from V and 3 bases from J, with 7 bases in between. The CDR3 is 11 amino acids. Germline assignment: CDR1 SQVTM and CDR2 ANQGSEA. In DNA, the CDR3 is TGCAGCGGGGAGGGTGGAAACACCATATATTTT. Its translation: CSGEGGNTIYF.

This chain links TRBV30 with TRBJ2-1; D is perhaps TRBD2 (5 bases). Deletions cut 3 bases from V and 7 bases from J, with 16 bases between. The CDR3 spans 14 residues. Germline V gene sequence: CDR1 GTSNPN, CDR2 SVGIG (reference sequence). The CDR3 sequence is CAWRRRDLGNEQFF. CDR3 bases: TGTGCCTGGAGACGTCGGGATCTGGGTAATGAGCAGTTCTTC.

The chain uses TRBV25-1 and TRBJ1-4; tentative D call: TRBD1 (6 bases). Germline lookup yields CDR1 MGHDK and CDR2 SYGVNS. CDR3 size: 15 residues. Deletions cut 2 bases from V and 0 bases from J, with 7 bases between. The chain's CDR3 is CASSEGQPTNEKLFF. The DNA of the CDR3 is TGTGCCAGCAGTGAAGGACAGCCAACTAATGAAAAACTGTTTTTT.

This sequence joins TRBV6-1 and TRBJ1-2; D not certain. The CDR3 is made up of 14 amino acids. Germline V gene data show CDR1 as MNHNS and CDR2 as SASEGT. The V gene lost 0 bases and the J gene lost 5 bases, with 10 bases spanning the gap. CDR3 protein: CASSEARGQYGYTF. The DNA of the CDR3 is TGTGCCAGCAGTGAAGCGCGAGGGCAGTATGGCTACACCTTC.

J is TRBJ1-1 and V is TRBV27; D gene uncertain. The length of the CDR3 is 13 residues. Germline loops: CDR1 MNHEY, CDR2 SMNVEV (reference sequence). V was trimmed by 6 bases and J by 3 bases, leaving 11 bases between them. CDR3 bases: TGTGCCAGCAGGCTGAAGGGTGACACTGAAGCTTTCTTT. Amino acids: CASRLKGDTEAFF.

The J gene is TRBJ1-5, the V gene TRBV19; D call uncertain. The CDR3 consists of 15 residues. Germline CDR1 and CDR2: LNHDA and SQIVND (reference sequence). V was cut by 0 bases and J by 4 bases, with 10 bases left in between. The CDR3 coding sequence is TGTGCCAGTAGTATAGATCGAATAACGAATCAGCCCCAGCATTTT. Residues: CASSIDRITNQPQHF.

The count of this clone is one. The gene calls are TRBV6-5 and TRBJ1-1, with D hard to call. Germline V CDR1 and CDR2: MNHEY, SVGAGI. This CDR3 has 13 residues. The ends were cut back, 5 bases at V and 3 bases at J, with 10 bases in the middle. The CDR3 loop reads CASSLYPYTEAFF. DNA of the CDR3: TGTGCCAGCAGTCTTTACCCGTACACTGAAGCTTTCTTT.

Points on this clone: This sample includes further DNA sequences coding for the same CDR3. The chain joins TRBV6-6 to TRBJ1-4; weak D call: TRBD1 (5 bases). Germline CDR1 and CDR2: MNHNY and SVGAGI (reference sequence). The CDR3 contains 15 residues. V shed 6 bases and J shed 6 bases, with 17 bases lying between them. The CDR3 loop is CASRPPGTVDEKLFF. CDR3 DNA sequence: TGTGCCAGCAGGCCGCCGGGGACTGTGGATGAAAAACTGTTTTTT.

The rearrangement joins TRBV11-2 to TRBJ2-5, with a tentative D call TRBD2 (7 bases). The V gene's germline CDR1 is SGHAT and CDR2 FQNNGV. Trimming pared 5 bases from V and 3 bases from J, leaving 16 bases between. The CDR3 has 15 residues. CDR3 nucleotides: TGTGCCAGCAGCCGGGCCGGGGGGCGAGAAGAGACCCAGTACTTC. Translating gives CASSRAGGREETQYF.